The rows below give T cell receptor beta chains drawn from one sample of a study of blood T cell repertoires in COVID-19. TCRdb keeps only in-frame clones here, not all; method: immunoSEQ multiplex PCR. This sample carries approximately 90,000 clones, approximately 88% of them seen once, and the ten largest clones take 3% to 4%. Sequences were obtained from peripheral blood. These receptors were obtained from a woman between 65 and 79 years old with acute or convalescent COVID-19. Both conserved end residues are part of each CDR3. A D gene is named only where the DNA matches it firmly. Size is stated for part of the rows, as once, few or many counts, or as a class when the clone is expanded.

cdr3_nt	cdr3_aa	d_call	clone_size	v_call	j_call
TGTGCCTGGAGTGTACCCCTCGGGGATGAGCAGTTCTTC	CAWSVPLGDEQFF	NA	NA	TRBV30	TRBJ2-1
TGTGCCAGCAGCAAACCGGGACTAGCGGACTCTAGCACAGATACGCAGTATTTT	CASSKPGLADSSTDTQYF	TRBD2	NA	TRBV7-9	TRBJ2-3
TGTGCCAGCAGTGACATTAGGGACAGACTAGTTAAAGCATATGAGCAGTTCTTC	CASSDIRDRLVKAYEQFF	NA	NA	TRBV6-4	TRBJ2-1
TGTGCCAGTAGTATAGGCCCGGGACAGTCTGAAAAACTGTTTTTT	CASSIGPGQSEKLFF	TRBD1	NA	TRBV19	TRBJ1-4
TGTGCCAGCAGTTTTGGAGGGGGCGGCAATCAGCCCCAGCATTTT	CASSFGGGGNQPQHF	TRBD1	NA	TRBV28	TRBJ1-5
TGCGCCAGCAGCTGGACAGGGGGGATTCAGCCCCAGCATTTT	CASSWTGGIQPQHF	TRBD1	NA	TRBV5-1	TRBJ1-5
TGCAGTGCTAGTACTGCCGGGGAGCTGTTTTTT	CSASTAGELFF	NA	NA	TRBV20-1	TRBJ2-2
TGTGCCAGCAGCCCGGGGGGATATAGCAATCAGCCCCAGCATTTT	CASSPGGYSNQPQHF	NA	NA	TRBV7-2	TRBJ1-5
TGTGCCAGCAGAGCCTTCTACACCGGGGAGCTGTTTTTT	CASRAFYTGELFF	NA	NA	TRBV6-5	TRBJ2-2
TGCGCCAGCAGCCCTCAGGGTATTCGTCCGGAGAACACTGAAGCTTTCTTT	CASSPQGIRPENTEAFF	NA	NA	TRBV5-1	TRBJ1-1
TGTGCCAGCAGAAGCCAATTTGAAGCTTTCTTT	CASRSQFEAFF	NA	few	TRBV6-5	TRBJ1-1
TGTGCCAGCAGCCGGGGTCGGTTATATGGCTACACCTTC	CASSRGRLYGYTF	NA	NA	TRBV12-3/TRBV12-4	TRBJ1-2
TGTGCCAGCACCGAGAAAGGGGTTTCCCTTGAAGCTTTCTTT	CASTEKGVSLEAFF	NA	NA	TRBV5-6	TRBJ1-1
TGCGCCAGCAGCTCGAAAGCGGGAGGTTACCAAGAGACCCAGTACTTC	CASSSKAGGYQETQYF	TRBD2	NA	TRBV5-1	TRBJ2-5
TGCGCCAGCAGCCAAGGGACAGGTGGTCAGCCCCAGCATTTT	CASSQGTGGQPQHF	TRBD1	NA	TRBV5-1	TRBJ1-5
TGTGCCAGCAGTCCCCGGACAGGGGTGAAGACCCAGTACTTC	CASSPRTGVKTQYF	TRBD1	NA	TRBV25-1	TRBJ2-5
TGTGCCAGCAGCAACAGGGAGGGGGGGAATCAGCCCCAGCATTTT	CASSNREGGNQPQHF	NA	NA	TRBV21-1	TRBJ1-5
TGTGCCAGCAGCTCAAACCCGGGACAGGGTTCCTATGGCTACACCTTC	CASSSNPGQGSYGYTF	TRBD1	NA	TRBV7-6	TRBJ1-2
TGCAGCGCGAAACCACCTCTAGCGGGAGGAAATAAGGGCAAGAATGAGCAGTTCTTC	CSAKPPLAGGNKGKNEQFF	TRBD2	NA	TRBV29-1	TRBJ2-1
TGCGCCAGCAGCTTCTTAGCGGGCAGTTCCTACGAGCAGTACTTC	CASSFLAGSSYEQYF	TRBD2	once	TRBV5-1	TRBJ2-7
TGTGCCACTCAGCGGGACAAAATCTACAATGAGCAGTTCTTC	CATQRDKIYNEQFF	NA	once	TRBV2	TRBJ2-1
TGTGCCACCAGCATACCCGGGAGGCTCGAGCAGTACTTC	CATSIPGRLEQYF	TRBD2	NA	TRBV15	TRBJ2-7